The 10 T cell receptor beta chains presented below share a single source sample, sequenced in a study of blood T cells in healthy people across ages. The second PCR ran about 6 to 12 cycles with a sample-barcoded 5' primer and J-beta primers. TCRdb re-called the 5' RACE reads with MiXCR, one entry per CDR3 protein. The table shows about 1.6 million distinct CDR3 sequences, with around 36% occurring only once. The specimen sequenced was blood. These receptors originate from a woman between 25 and 40 years old in good health.

This clonotype showed up many times. The chain joins TRBV29-1 to TRBJ2-7; 11 bases fit TRBD2. Germline CDR1 SQVTM, CDR2 ANQGSEA. This CDR3 has 14 residues. After removal of 6 bases from V and 0 bases from J, the junction contained 4 bases not matched to a gene. The CDR3 sequence is CSVGTSGSSYEQYF. The CDR3, as DNA: TGCAGCGTCGGAACTAGCGGGAGCTCCTACGAGCAGTACTTC.

The chain links TRBV6-4 to TRBJ1-5, with TRBD1 as a possible D gene (5 bases). V was pared by 9 bases and J by 2 bases, with 20 bases between. The CDR3 spans 16 residues. Germline CDR1 and CDR2: MRHNA and SNTAGT. CDR3: CASISHEGKGNQPQHF. The CDR3 nucleotides are TGTGCCAGTATTTCCCACGAGGGGAAAGGCAATCAGCCCCAGCATTTT.

This clonotype appeared many times. J is TRBJ2-5 and V is TRBV6-2 or TRBV6-3; 7 nucleotides agree with TRBD1. V shed 0 bases, J shed 2 bases, and the junction held 0 bases outside the gene matches. The CDR3 length is 14 residues. The germline V gene encodes CDR1 MNHEY and CDR2 SVGEGT. The CDR3 protein is CASSYSGQQETQYF. The CDR3 nucleotides are TGTGCCAGCAGTTACTCGGGACAGCAAGAGACCCAGTACTTC.

The rearrangement links TRBV10-3 to TRBJ2-1; D is possibly TRBD1 (5 bases). The CDR3 has 13 amino acids. The V gene lost 4 bases and the J gene lost 7 bases, with 11 bases spanning the gap. Per the germline V gene, CDR1 is ENHRY and CDR2 is SYGVKD. The CDR3 reads CAISGLAGNEQFF. The CDR3 nucleotides are TGTGCCATCAGTGGACTGGCAGGGAATGAGCAGTTCTTC.

The chain carries TRBV20-1 and TRBJ1-1; TRBD1 is a possible D gene (6 bases). V lost 5 bases, J lost 6 bases, and 16 bases lay in between. The V gene's germline CDR1 is DFQATT and CDR2 SNEGSKA (reference sequence). The CDR3 length is 13 residues. The CDR3 region has the DNA TGCAGTGCTGCAACAGGGCGGGGCGCTGAAGCTTTCTTT. As protein: CSAATGRGAEAFF.

In DNA, the CDR3 is TGTGCCACCAGTGATCTGCCAGATCAGCCCCAGCATTTT. Protein product: CATSDLPDQPQHF. The chain recombines TRBV24-1 with TRBJ1-5; no firm D call. CDR1 and CDR2 (germline): KGHDR, SFDVKD. V was pared by 3 bases and J by 5 bases, with 7 bases between. CDR3 length equals 13 residues.

CDR3 sequence reads: CASSSLKGGHGQPQHF. The CDR3 DNA reads TGTGCCAGCAGCTCCCTGAAGGGAGGACATGGTCAGCCCCAGCATTTT. J is TRBJ1-5 and V is TRBV7-2; tentative D call: TRBD1 (5 bases). The CDR3 covers 16 residues. The V gene's germline CDR1 is SGHTA and CDR2 FQGNSA. Between the trimmed V and J ends, which lost 4 bases and 6 bases, there was a span of 19 bases.

This chain joins TRBV6-5 and TRBJ2-7; no clear D. The DNA end lines up better with TRBJ2-5; the J call may be wrong. The CDR3 is 14 amino acids. The germline V gene has CDR1 MNHEY and CDR2 SVGAGI. The chain's CDR3 is CASSYSGDLETQYF. CDR3 nucleotides: TGTGCCAGCAGTTACTCAGGTGATTTGGAGACCCAGTACTTC.

The gene calls are TRBV7-8 and TRBJ1-2, with a possible D match to TRBD1 (5 bases). CDR1 is SGHVS, CDR2 FQNEAQ, per germline. With 5 bases removed from V and 6 bases from J, the gap between germline ends came to 22 bases. The CDR3 totals 16 residues. Here the CDR3 reads CASSTLARGPYDGYTF. In DNA form, the CDR3 reads TGTGCCAGCAGCACCCTAGCGAGGGGACCCTATGATGGCTACACCTTC.

This clonotype was seen a few times. The chain couples TRBV30 to TRBJ2-7; D unclear. The V end lost 1 base, the J end lost 4 bases, and 14 bases lay between the germline ends. The CDR3 has 14 amino acids. Germline V lookup: CDR1 GTSNPN, CDR2 SVGIG (reference sequence). The CDR3 DNA sequence: TGTGCCTGGAGTGCAACGGGTTTAGGATACGAGCAGTACTTC. Protein sequence: CAWSATGLGYEQYF.